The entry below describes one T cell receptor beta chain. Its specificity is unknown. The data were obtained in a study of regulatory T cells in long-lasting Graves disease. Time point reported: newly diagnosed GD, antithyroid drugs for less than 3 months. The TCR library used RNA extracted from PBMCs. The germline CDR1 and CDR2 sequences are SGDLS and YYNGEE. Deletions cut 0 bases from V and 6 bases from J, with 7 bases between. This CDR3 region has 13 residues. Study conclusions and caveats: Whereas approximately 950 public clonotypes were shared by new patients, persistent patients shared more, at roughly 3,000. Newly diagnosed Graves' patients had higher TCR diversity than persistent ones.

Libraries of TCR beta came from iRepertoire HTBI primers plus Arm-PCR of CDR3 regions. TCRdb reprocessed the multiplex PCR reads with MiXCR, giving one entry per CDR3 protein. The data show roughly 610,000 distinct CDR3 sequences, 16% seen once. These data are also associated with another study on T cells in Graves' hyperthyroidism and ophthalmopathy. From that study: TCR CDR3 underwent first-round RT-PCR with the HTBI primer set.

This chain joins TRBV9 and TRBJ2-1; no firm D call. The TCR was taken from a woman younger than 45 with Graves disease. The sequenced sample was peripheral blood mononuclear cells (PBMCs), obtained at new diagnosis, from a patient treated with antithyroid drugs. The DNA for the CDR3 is TGTGCCAGCAGCGTAGAAGGGCCCAATGAGCAGTTCTTC. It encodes CASSVEGPNEQFF.